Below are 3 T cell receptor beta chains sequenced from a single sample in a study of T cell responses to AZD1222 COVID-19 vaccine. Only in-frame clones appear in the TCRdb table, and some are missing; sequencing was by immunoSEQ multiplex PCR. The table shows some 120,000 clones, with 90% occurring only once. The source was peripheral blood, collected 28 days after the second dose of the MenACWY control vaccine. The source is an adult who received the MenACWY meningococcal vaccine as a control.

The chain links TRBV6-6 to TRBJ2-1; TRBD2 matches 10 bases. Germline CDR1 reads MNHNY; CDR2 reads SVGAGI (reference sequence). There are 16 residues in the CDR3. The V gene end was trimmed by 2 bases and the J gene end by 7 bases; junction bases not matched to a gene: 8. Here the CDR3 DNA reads TGTGCCAGCAGTTACCGAGCGGGGGGGGCCCTGAATGAGCAGTTCTTC. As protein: CASSYRAGGALNEQFF.

The CDR3 sequence is CASSLGTWGDQPQHF. The CDR3 coding sequence is TGTGCCAGCAGCTTGGGGACATGGGGGGATCAGCCCCAGCATTTT. The chain joins TRBV5-8 to TRBJ1-5; D is possibly TRBD1 (5 bases). V was clipped by 0 bases and J by 5 bases, with 12 bases between them. Germline V gene sequence: CDR1 SGHTS, CDR2 YDEGEE. CDR3 length: 15 amino acids.

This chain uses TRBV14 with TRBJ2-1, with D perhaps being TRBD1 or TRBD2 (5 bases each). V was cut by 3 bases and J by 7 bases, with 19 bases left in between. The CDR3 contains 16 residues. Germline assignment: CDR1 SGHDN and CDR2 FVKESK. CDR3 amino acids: CASSQTRDDTGNEQFF. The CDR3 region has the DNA TGTGCCAGCAGCCAGACCAGGGACGATACTGGGAATGAGCAGTTCTTC.